One and the same sample provided the 23 T cell receptor beta chains below, sequenced in a study of beta chain features in type 1 diabetes. Every bit of the isolated RNA underwent reverse transcription, so sequencing read expressed TCRB transcripts. Assay used: immunoSEQ multiplex PCR; TCRdb lists only in-frame clones, some missing. The data contain 350,000 to 450,000 clones, over 13% of them singletons. Material: naive CD4+ T cells from blood. The receptors here all came from a woman aged 18 to 35 in good health.

V gene TRBV11-2 combines with J gene TRBJ1-1; D gene unclear. Germline loops: CDR1 SGHAT, CDR2 FQNNGV. The CDR3 loop spans 13 amino acids. Trimming pared 4 bases from V and 0 bases from J, leaving 6 bases between. The CDR3, as DNA: TGTGCCAGCAGCTCCCAGGTGAACACTGAAGCTTTCTTT. Encoded protein: CASSSQVNTEAFF.

The chain couples TRBV4-1 to TRBJ1-2; 7 bases are shared with TRBD1. The CDR3 is 16 amino acids. With 4 bases clipped from V and 5 bases from J, the junction kept 13 bases outside the gene matches. The V gene's germline CDR1 is MGHRA and CDR2 YSYEKL. CDR3 DNA sequence: TGCGCCAGCAGCCTCGATGGACAGGCGGCAGGGTATGGCTACACCTTC. Protein product: CASSLDGQAAGYGYTF.

The chain combines TRBV27 with TRBJ2-3, with TRBD2 identical over 8 bases. The V segment lost 5 bases and the J segment 0 bases; nucleotides outside the gene matches: 7. CDR1 MNHEY and CDR2 SMNVEV come from the germline V gene (reference sequence). The CDR3 consists of 16 residues. CDR3 sequence reads: CASSITSGSSTDTQYF. The CDR3 nucleotides are TGTGCCAGCAGTATCACTAGCGGTTCTAGCACAGATACGCAGTATTTT.

The chain carries TRBV18 and TRBJ2-5; 8 bases map to TRBD1. With 3 bases clipped from V and 2 bases from J, the junction kept 11 bases outside the gene matches. The CDR3 totals 17 residues. CDR1 is KGHSH, CDR2 LQKENI, per germline. In nucleotides, the CDR3 is TGTGCCAGCTCACCGGGGCAGGGGGCCCCCCAGCAAGAGACCCAGTACTTC. It encodes CASSPGQGAPQQETQYF.

This clone was found a few times. The V and J genes are TRBV28 and TRBJ2-7; 9 positions match TRBD2. The CDR3 has 15 amino acids. Germline V lookup: CDR1 MDHEN, CDR2 SYDVKM. V was clipped by 7 bases and J by 5 bases; unmatched bases: 12. CDR3 loop: CASTPTSGLAHEQYF. The CDR3 nucleotides are TGTGCCAGCACACCAACCTCGGGACTAGCCCACGAGCAGTACTTC.

This clone was picked up a small number of times. J is TRBJ2-7 and V is TRBV5-1; 7 bases line up with TRBD2. The V gene end was trimmed by 4 bases and the J gene end by 1 base; junction bases not matched to a gene: 5. The length of the CDR3 is 14 residues. CDR1 and CDR2 from the germline V gene are SGHRS and YFSETQ. CDR3 amino acids: CASSPPRESYEQYF. CDR3 bases: TGCGCCAGCAGCCCTCCGCGGGAGTCCTACGAGCAGTACTTC.

The chain employs TRBV9 and TRBJ2-2; 9 bases agree with TRBD2. Trimming took 0 bases from V and 4 from J; bases not matched to a gene: 4. This CDR3 has 16 amino acids. Germline V gene data show CDR1 as SGDLS and CDR2 as YYNGEE. In DNA form, the CDR3 reads TGTGCCAGCAGCGTAGCCCCAGCGGGGGGCACCGGGGAGCTGTTTTTT. This translates into CASSVAPAGGTGELFF.

The chain has TRBV20-1 and TRBJ1-1, with unresolved D. CDR1 and CDR2 (germline): DFQATT, SNEGSKA (reference sequence). Trimming left V 0 bases short and J 6 bases short, with 5 bases between. The CDR3 covers 11 residues. CDR3 amino acids: CSARDGPEAFF. CDR3 in DNA: TGCAGTGCTAGAGATGGGCCTGAAGCTTTCTTT.

This chain links TRBV28 with TRBJ1-5, with a possible D match to TRBD1 (5 bases). V gave up 4 bases and J gave up 1 base, with 11 bases separating them. The CDR3 extends over 15 amino acids. Per the germline V gene, CDR1 is MDHEN and CDR2 is SYDVKM. CDR3 loop: CASSSPQGSNQPQHF. In DNA form, the CDR3 reads TGTGCCAGCAGTTCCCCGCAGGGCAGCAATCAGCCCCAGCATTTT.

This clone showed up just a few times. The chain is built from TRBV28 and TRBJ2-7; no firm D call. Deletions cut 3 bases from V and 4 bases from J, with 7 bases between. The germline gives CDR1 MDHEN, CDR2 SYDVKM. The CDR3 contains 12 residues. Here the CDR3 DNA reads TGTGCCAGCAGTTTCCATCAATACGAGCAGTACTTC. Amino acids: CASSFHQYEQYF.

This clone was observed a few times. This sequence joins TRBV27 and TRBJ2-1, with 12 bases matching TRBD2. The CDR3 contains 17 residues. After removal of 2 bases from V and 8 bases from J, the junction contained 10 bases not matched to a gene. Germline-derived CDR1 and CDR2 are MNHEY and SMNVEV (reference sequence). The CDR3 nucleotides are TGTGCCAGCAGTTTACGACTAGCGGGAGCAGGAATGGATGAGCAGTTCTTC. It is translated as CASSLRLAGAGMDEQFF.

The chain recombines TRBV6-1 with TRBJ1-2; D is possibly TRBD1 (6 bases). Trimming cost V 11 bases and J 0 bases, with 19 bases left between them. Germline CDR1 MNHNS, CDR2 SASEGT. The CDR3 covers 15 residues. The CDR3 loop reads CASTPGQLPNYGYTF. The CDR3 DNA sequence: TGTGCCTCCACACCAGGACAGCTCCCTAACTATGGCTACACCTTC.

The chain employs TRBV4-1 and TRBJ2-2; D might be TRBD2 (5 bases). This CDR3 spans 16 amino acids. Germline loops: CDR1 MGHRA, CDR2 YSYEKL. Trimming left V 0 bases short and J 5 bases short, with 13 bases between. In nucleotides, the CDR3 is TGCGCCAGCAGCCAAGAAGGCAGGACTGGTACCGGGGAGCTGTTTTTT. As protein: CASSQEGRTGTGELFF.

The genes are TRBV5-1 and TRBJ2-1, with D unresolved. CDR1 and CDR2 (germline): SGHRS, YFSETQ. Trimming shortened V by 0 bases and J by 2 bases, and 12 bases separated the two germline ends. The CDR3 contains 16 residues. The CDR3 region has the DNA TGCGCCAGCAGCTTGGCGTCAGGTCCGCCCTACAATGAGCAGTTCTTC. Translating gives CASSLASGPPYNEQFF.

There are a few counts of this clone. J is TRBJ2-1 and V is TRBV19; the D is unclear. In germline, CDR1 is LNHDA, CDR2 SQIVND (reference sequence). The CDR3 contains 16 residues. V gave up 1 base and J gave up 0 bases, with 10 bases separating them. This chain's CDR3 is CASSIAGLSSYNEQFF. The CDR3 coding sequence is TGTGCCAGTAGTATAGCAGGTTTAAGCTCCTACAATGAGCAGTTCTTC. Complete variable domain (other parts from reference TRBV19 and TRBJ2-1): DGGITQSPKYLFRKEGQNVTLSCEQNLNHDAMYWYRQDPGQGLRLIYYSQIVNDFQKGDIAEGYSVSREKKESFPLTVTSAQKNPTAFYLCASSIAGLSSYNEQFFGPGTRLTVL.

This clone was detected only a few times. The chain recombines TRBV28 with TRBJ2-6; D ambiguous. Per the germline V gene, CDR1 is MDHEN and CDR2 is SYDVKM. This CDR3 has 15 amino acids. V gave up 5 bases and J gave up 0 bases, with 8 bases separating them. The CDR3 sequence: CASSDRSSGANVLTF. The DNA for the CDR3 is TGTGCCAGCAGTGATAGAAGCTCTGGGGCCAACGTCCTGACTTTC.

This clone was detected a few times. V gene TRBV7-2 combines with J gene TRBJ2-1; D uncertain. V was trimmed by 1 base and J by 5 bases, leaving 6 bases between them. CDR1 is SGHTA, CDR2 FQGNSA, per germline. This CDR3 spans 13 amino acids. CDR3 nucleotides: TGTGCCAGCAGCTTAGGGGCTAACAATGAGCAGTTCTTC. Its translation: CASSLGANNEQFF.

V is TRBV5-4 and J is TRBJ2-7, with TRBD2 matching over 8 bases. The junction had 10 bases not matched to a gene; V was cut back by 6 bases and J by 5 bases. The germline V gene encodes CDR1 SGHNT and CDR2 YYREEE (reference sequence). This CDR3 is built from 14 residues. The CDR3 here is CASKSGRVDHEQYF. CDR3 DNA: TGTGCCAGCAAGAGCGGGAGAGTCGACCACGAGCAGTACTTC.

The chain joins TRBV9 to TRBJ2-2; the D gene is possibly TRBD2 (7 bases). Germline CDR1 and CDR2: SGDLS and YYNGEE. The V gene lost 1 base and the J gene lost 6 bases, with 16 bases spanning the gap. This CDR3 is 16 amino acids long. This CDR3 is CASSVNLGGGSGELFF. In DNA, the CDR3 is TGTGCCAGCAGCGTAAATCTGGGAGGGGGGTCCGGGGAGCTGTTTTTT.

J is TRBJ1-2 and V is TRBV6-4; 7 positions match TRBD1. This CDR3 is built from 14 residues. V dropped 0 bases and J dropped 6; count of bases not matched to a gene: 4. From germline, CDR1 is MRHNA and CDR2 SNTAGT. Written as DNA, the CDR3 is TGTGCCAGCAGTGACTCCCTCAGGGGGGATGGCTACACCTTC. Translating it yields CASSDSLRGDGYTF.

This sequence joins TRBV28 and TRBJ1-1, with a possible D match to TRBD1 (5 bases). V lost 5 bases and J 8 bases, leaving 21 bases between the germline ends. Per the germline V gene, CDR1 is MDHEN and CDR2 is SYDVKM. The CDR3 runs to 15 residues. CDR3 loop: CASSGSGFLWPEAFF. For the CDR3, the DNA is TGTGCCAGCAGTGGGTCAGGGTTTCTTTGGCCGGAAGCTTTCTTT.

V is TRBV9 and J is TRBJ1-5; D is unresolved. V lost 0 bases and J 7 bases, leaving 11 bases between the germline ends. The CDR3 consists of 14 residues. In germline, CDR1 is SGDLS, CDR2 YYNGEE. This CDR3 reads CASSVVPGSQPQHF. The CDR3, as DNA: TGTGCCAGCAGCGTAGTCCCGGGGAGCCAGCCCCAGCATTTT.

V gene TRBV9 combines with J gene TRBJ1-5; the D gene is possibly TRBD1 (6 bases). V lost 2 bases to trimming and J lost 9 bases, with 15 bases between them. Germline values: CDR1 SGDLS, CDR2 YYNGEE. The CDR3 totals 14 residues. The CDR3 DNA is TGTGCCAGCAGCGTGGGAGGCCGGGGGGCGCCCCAGCATTTT. This encodes CASSVGGRGAPQHF.